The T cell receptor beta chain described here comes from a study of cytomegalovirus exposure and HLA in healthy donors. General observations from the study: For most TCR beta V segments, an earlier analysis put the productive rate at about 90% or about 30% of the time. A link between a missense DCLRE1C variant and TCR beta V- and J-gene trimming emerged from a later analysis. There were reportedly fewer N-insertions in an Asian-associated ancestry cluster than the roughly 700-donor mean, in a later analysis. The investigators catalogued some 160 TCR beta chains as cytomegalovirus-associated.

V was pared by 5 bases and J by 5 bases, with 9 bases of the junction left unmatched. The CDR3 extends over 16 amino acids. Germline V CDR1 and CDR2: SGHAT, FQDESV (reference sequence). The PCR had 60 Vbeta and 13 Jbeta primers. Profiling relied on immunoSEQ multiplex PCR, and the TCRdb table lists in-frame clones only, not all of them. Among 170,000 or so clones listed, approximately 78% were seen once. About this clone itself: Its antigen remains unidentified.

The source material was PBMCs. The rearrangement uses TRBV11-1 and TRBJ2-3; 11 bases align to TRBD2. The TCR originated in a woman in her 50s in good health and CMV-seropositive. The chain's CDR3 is CASSPRTSGSVDTQYF. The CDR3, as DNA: TGTGCCAGCAGCCCCCGGACTAGCGGGTCGGTAGATACGCAGTATTTT.